This T cell receptor (beta chain) originates from a study of cytomegalovirus exposure and HLA in healthy donors. Germline loops: CDR1 LGHNA, CDR2 YNFKEQ. Trimming at V came to 4 bases and at J to 9 bases, leaving 9 bases not matched to a gene. The length of the CDR3 is 17 residues. Whole-study results and caveats: The study recorded 150 to 200 TCR beta chains that were cytomegalovirus-associated. As confirmed in vitro, a few CMV-associated chains were specific for CMV antigens. Diagnosis of cytomegalovirus status made by the classifier reportedly showed high specificity and sensitivity. Rare TCR sequences dominated, though some public TCRs recurred in many donors.

About this clone: Its matching antigen is unknown.

Assay used: immunoSEQ multiplex PCR; TCRdb lists only in-frame clones, some missing. The table records 120,000 or so clones, under 90% of them present only once. Sequenced material: PBMCs. The source is a woman between 25 and 40 years old in good health and CMV-seronegative. This sequence joins TRBV4-2 and TRBJ2-1; the match to TRBD2 covers 16 bases. The CDR3 coding sequence is TGTGCCAGCAGCCCGACCGGGACTAGCGGGGGGGCAGGTGAGCAGTTCTTC. Translation: CASSPTGTSGGAGEQFF.